This T cell receptor beta chain is drawn from a study of T-cell memory formation after mild COVID-19. Study conclusions and caveats: SARS-CoV-2 specificity was not confirmed for second-wave clones peaking on day 37. Mainly CM and EM harbored the contracting CD4+ clones; mainly EMRA harbored the CD8+ ones. The finding that pre-infection memory included some responding clones suggested that cross-reactive memory joined.

The length of the CDR3 is 17 residues. Germline CDR1 SGDLS, CDR2 YYNGEE. With V trimmed by 3 bases and J by 5 bases, 11 bases remained unmatched. This clonotype turned up a few times. As yet, its antigen is unknown. MiXCR, applied by TCRdb to the 5' RACE reads, yields one record per CDR3 protein. The data hold about 560,000 distinct CDR3 sequences, with approximately 18% observed a single time. The J gene is TRBJ2-2, the V gene TRBV9; 9 positions match TRBD2. The receptor comes from an adult woman who had mild COVID-19 (a few samples of this study predate the infection). Cell type and time point are not known. Sequences were obtained from PBMCs or a T cell subset sorted from them (not recorded which). The CDR3 spells CASSAGASSGMTGELFF. For the CDR3, the DNA is TGTGCCAGCAGCGCAGGAGCATCTAGCGGGATGACCGGGGAGCTGTTTTTT.